One and the same sample provided the 24 T cell receptor beta chains below, sequenced in a study of cytomegalovirus exposure and HLA in healthy donors. Repertoires were generated with immunoSEQ multiplex PCR, while TCRdb's copy carries only in-frame clones and drops some. There are about 180,000 clones in the sample; about 85% occur only once, and approximately 15% lies in the top ten. Sequencing input: PBMCs. The receptors were sampled from a man aged 18 to 35 in good health and CMV-seropositive.

The J gene is TRBJ2-1, the V gene TRBV5-1; TRBD2 aligns across 11 bases. V gave up 2 bases and J gave up 4 bases; unmatched junction bases: 5. This CDR3 comprises 16 residues. Germline V gives CDR1 SGHRS, CDR2 YFSETQ. As DNA, the CDR3 is TGCGCCAGCAGCTTCCTTAGCGGGGGGGCATACAATGAGCAGTTCTTC. Amino acids: CASSFLSGGAYNEQFF.

This sequence joins TRBV6-4 and TRBJ2-5; D may be TRBD1 (6 bases). The CDR3 runs 13 residues. Germline V lookup: CDR1 MRHNA, CDR2 SNTAGT. The V and J ends lost 4 bases and 2 bases respectively, with 8 bases between them. CDR3 nucleotides: TGTGCCAGCAGTGTGGACAGACAAGAGACCCAGTACTTC. Translated, it gives CASSVDRQETQYF.

The J gene is TRBJ1-1, the V gene TRBV10-2, with D possibly being TRBD1 (5 bases). Germline-derived CDR1 and CDR2 are WSHSY and SAAADI. Between the trimmed V and J ends, which lost 5 bases and 4 bases, there was a span of 11 bases. The CDR3 extends over 13 amino acids. In DNA form, the CDR3 reads TGCGCCAGCAGTTATACAGGTGTCACTGAAGCTTTCTTT. Encoded protein: CASSYTGVTEAFF.

This clone was recorded only once. This chain connects TRBV27 to TRBJ2-2, with 7 bases lining up with TRBD1. Germline-derived CDR1 and CDR2 are MNHEY and SMNVEV (reference sequence). The CDR3 has 13 residues. The V and J ends lost 7 bases and 3 bases, in that order; junction bases with no gene match: 2. The CDR3 spells CASTDRDTGELFF. The CDR3, as DNA: TGTGCCAGCACAGACAGGGACACCGGGGAGCTGTTTTTT.

The chain uses TRBV14 and TRBJ2-5; 9 bases match TRBD2. V trimming: 5 bases; J trimming: 2 bases; junction bases outside the gene matches: 3. This CDR3 spans 14 amino acids. CDR1 SGHDN and CDR2 FVKESK come from the germline V gene. The CDR3 coding sequence is TGTGCCAGCAGCGTAGCGGGGGTACAAGAGACCCAGTACTTC. Encoded protein: CASSVAGVQETQYF.

V usage is TRBV6-1 and J usage is TRBJ1-1; TRBD1 is a possible D gene (6 bases). CDR3 length: 15 amino acids. Per the germline V gene, CDR1 is MNHNS and CDR2 is SASEGT. V dropped 7 bases and J dropped 1 base, with 16 bases sitting between them. This CDR3 is CASTFHSTGNTEAFF. The CDR3 DNA reads TGTGCCAGCACATTTCACTCGACAGGGAACACTGAAGCTTTCTTT.

The V gene is TRBV9, the J gene TRBJ2-7; the D gene is possibly TRBD2 (5 bases). V shed 0 bases and J shed 1 base, with 11 bases lying between them. The V gene's germline CDR1 is SGDLS and CDR2 YYNGEE. The CDR3 is 15 amino acids. The CDR3 reads CASSVGGGRSYEQYF. The DNA of the CDR3 is TGTGCCAGCAGCGTAGGTGGAGGCAGATCCTACGAGCAGTACTTC.

This chain links TRBV5-4 with TRBJ2-3; D remains unclear. The germline V gene has CDR1 SGHNT and CDR2 YYREEE (reference sequence). The germline V and J ends were trimmed by 2 bases and 0 bases, with 4 bases remaining between them. The CDR3 extends over 13 amino acids. DNA for the CDR3: TGTGCCAGCAGCTTCGGTAGCACAGATACGCAGTATTTT. It encodes CASSFGSTDTQYF.

The rearrangement uses TRBV27 and TRBJ1-2; D gene ambiguous. The CDR3 loop spans 13 amino acids. Germline-derived CDR1 and CDR2 are MNHEY and SMNVEV (reference sequence). The germline V and J ends were trimmed by 2 bases and 4 bases, with 8 bases remaining between them. As DNA, the CDR3 is TGTGCCAGCAGTTTACGAGGAGTCTATGGCTACACCTTC. Its translation: CASSLRGVYGYTF.

The V call is TRBV29-1, the J call TRBJ2-2; 7 bases are a match to TRBD2. Germline trimming cut 4 bases from V and 4 bases from J; bases unmatched to any gene: 3. Germline values: CDR1 SQVTM, CDR2 ANQGSEA. This CDR3 has 13 residues. CDR3 region: CSVVGGVTGELFF. Written as DNA, the CDR3 is TGCAGCGTTGTGGGGGGGGTCACCGGGGAGCTGTTTTTT.

The chain links TRBV2 to TRBJ2-1; 10 bases are shared with TRBD2. Germline V gene lookup returns CDR1 SNHLY and CDR2 FYNNEI. CDR3 length: 12 amino acids. The V segment lost 6 bases and the J segment 12 bases; nucleotides outside the gene matches: 5. The CDR3 coding sequence is TGTGCCAGCAGAGGGACTAGCGAATGGCAGTTCTTC. Its protein product is CASRGTSEWQFF.

In its sample, this clone was seen a few times. This chain connects TRBV28 to TRBJ1-5; 7 nucleotides line up with TRBD1. This CDR3 comprises 15 residues. Germline V gives CDR1 MDHEN, CDR2 SYDVKM. V was clipped by 6 bases and J by 0 bases; unmatched bases: 5. For the CDR3, the DNA is TGTGCCAGCAGCACGACAGGGCCTAGCAATCAGCCCCAGCATTTT. Protein sequence: CASSTTGPSNQPQHF.

The chain links TRBV5-1 to TRBJ2-3; 7 bases are a match to TRBD2. With 4 bases clipped from V and 0 bases from J, the junction kept 11 bases outside the gene matches. Germline V CDR1 and CDR2: SGHRS, YFSETQ. The CDR3 covers 17 residues. The CDR3 protein is CASSQRSSGTSTDTQYF. The CDR3 region has the DNA TGCGCCAGCAGCCAACGATCTAGCGGAACTAGCACAGATACGCAGTATTTT.

This clone was recorded only once. This rearrangement joins TRBV30 to TRBJ2-1; 9 bases line up with TRBD2. The V gene's germline CDR1 is GTSNPN and CDR2 SVGIG (reference sequence). CDR3 size: 15 residues. This chain's CDR3 is CATDPPGLAGWEQFF. The CDR3 nucleotides are TGTGCGACCGACCCCCCCGGGCTAGCGGGATGGGAGCAGTTCTTC.

V gene TRBV16 combines with J gene TRBJ2-3, with a tentative D call TRBD2 (6 bases). In germline, CDR1 is KGHSY, CDR2 FQNENV. V lost 4 bases to trimming and J lost 3 bases, with 8 bases between them. The CDR3 is 13 residues long. In DNA, the CDR3 is TGTGCCAGCAGCCCCGGGACTACAGATACGCAGTATTTT. Its protein product is CASSPGTTDTQYF.

The chain links TRBV30 to TRBJ1-6; tentative D call: TRBD1 (5 bases). This CDR3 region has 13 residues. V lost 4 bases and J 10 bases, leaving 14 bases between the germline ends. CDR1 is GTSNPN and CDR2 is SVGIG in the germline V gene (reference sequence). The CDR3 loop reads CAWIPAGVSPLHF. The CDR3 coding sequence is TGTGCCTGGATCCCCGCGGGGGTCTCACCCCTCCACTTT.

The rearrangement joins TRBV7-8 to TRBJ2-3; no reliable D call. The CDR3 contains 14 residues. Germline loops: CDR1 SGHVS, CDR2 FQNEAQ. V lost 1 base and J lost 2, with 7 bases in between. CDR3 nucleotide sequence: TGTGCCAGCAGCTTAGAGACTTCCACAGATACGCAGTATTTT. Amino acids: CASSLETSTDTQYF.

CDR3 nucleotide sequence: TGCGCCAGCAGCTTGGAAAACGGTAGCCACGAGCAGTACTTC. This codes for CASSLENGSHEQYF. The J gene is TRBJ2-7, the V gene TRBV5-1; D is uncertain. Germline V gene sequence: CDR1 SGHRS, CDR2 YFSETQ. The V gene lost 0 bases and the J gene lost 5 bases, with 12 bases spanning the gap. This CDR3 comprises 14 residues.

The rearrangement links TRBV10-2 to TRBJ1-2; 8 nucleotides match TRBD1. The junction had 8 bases not matched to a gene; V was cut back by 4 bases and J by 10 bases. The CDR3 is 13 amino acids. Germline loops: CDR1 WSHSY, CDR2 SAAADI. The CDR3 here is CASSGTGTPSYTF. The CDR3 DNA reads TGCGCCAGCAGTGGGACAGGGACCCCGTCCTACACCTTC.

The V call is TRBV28, the J call TRBJ2-5, with TRBD1 as a possible D gene (6 bases). Germline CDR1 is MDHEN and CDR2 is SYDVKM. The length of the CDR3 is 14 residues. V shed 2 bases and J shed 4 bases, with 11 bases lying between them. This CDR3 reads CASSLPGAGETQYF. CDR3 nucleotides: TGTGCCAGCAGTTTACCAGGGGCAGGAGAGACCCAGTACTTC.

This clone came up a few times. This chain joins TRBV9 and TRBJ2-2; 7 bases agree with TRBD2. Germline assignment: CDR1 SGDLS and CDR2 YYNGEE. Germline trimming cut 3 bases from V and 7 bases from J; bases unmatched to any gene: 0. The CDR3 loop spans 12 amino acids. CDR3 nucleotides: TGTGCCAGCAGCGGGGAGGGCGGGGAGCTGTTTTTT. Translated, it gives CASSGEGGELFF. The variable domain in full, with the rest retrieved from reference TRBV9 and TRBJ2-2, is DSGVTQTPKHLITATGQRVTLRCSPRSGDLSVYWYQQSLDQGLQFLIQYYNGEERAKGNILERFSAQQFPDLHSELNLSSLELGDSALYFCASSGEGGELFFGEGSRLTVL.

The chain carries TRBV5-1 and TRBJ1-4; 9 positions agree with TRBD1. CDR3 length equals 15 residues. Germline assignment: CDR1 SGHRS and CDR2 YFSETQ. Trimming cost V 4 bases and J 4 bases; bases outside gene matches: 5. The CDR3 reads CASSPTGGFNEKLFF. DNA of the CDR3: TGCGCCAGCAGCCCAACAGGGGGCTTTAATGAAAAACTGTTTTTT.

V and J are TRBV5-1 and TRBJ2-7; TRBD2 matches 7 bases. This CDR3 comprises 13 residues. Germline trimming cut 4 bases from V and 2 bases from J; bases unmatched to any gene: 3. CDR1 is SGHRS and CDR2 is YFSETQ in the germline V gene. The CDR3 sequence is CASSRGETYEQYF. Here the CDR3 DNA reads TGCGCCAGCAGCCGGGGGGAGACCTACGAGCAGTACTTC. The full variable domain, in which reference TRBV5-1 and TRBJ2-7 provide the parts outside the CDR3, is KAGVTQTPRYLIKTRGQQVTLSCSPISGHRSVSWYQQTPGQGLQFLFEYFSETQRNKGNFPGRFSGRQFSNSRSEMNVSTLELGDSALYLCASSRGETYEQYFGPGTRLTVT.

V is TRBV27 and J is TRBJ2-5, with 9 nucleotides matching TRBD1. Germline CDR1 is MNHEY and CDR2 is SMNVEV (reference sequence). The CDR3 covers 17 residues. The trim removed 6 bases at V and 8 bases at J, leaving 19 bases unmatched. CDR3: CASSRREYTGGAKTQYF. As DNA, the CDR3 is TGTGCCAGCAGCCGCCGCGAGTATACAGGGGGCGCGAAAACCCAGTACTTC.